The clone carrying this TCR beta chain was detected ten times or more. Its antigen is unidentified. The sample belongs to a study of neurological immune-mediated disorders. PBMCs numbering 2 million and stored at -80 C yielded the unsorted libraries. cDNA synthesis was performed by 5'RACE with 10-nucleotide random UMIs. TCRdb passed the 5' RACE reads through MiXCR, listing each CDR3 protein once. The sample carries roughly 75,000 distinct CDR3 sequences, around 2.6% recorded once. Whole-study results and caveats: Across subjects, expanded clones had no CDR3 amino acid sequences in common, pointing to private repertoires in all groups. The authors found no clinical or MRI feature associated with the multiple sclerosis repertoire cluster.

CDR1 and CDR2 from the germline V gene are SGHKS and YYEKEE (reference sequence). V was cut by 0 bases and J by 7 bases, with 16 bases left in between. The CDR3 extends over 15 amino acids. Sequenced sample: PBMCs. The chain recombines TRBV5-5 with TRBJ1-2; D is undetermined. This receptor was obtained from a woman aged 25 to 39 with multiple sclerosis. CDR3 in amino acids: CASSLGPRLSSGYTF. CDR3 nucleotide sequence: TGTGCCAGCAGCTTGGGTCCCCGGTTGAGTTCTGGCTACACCTTC.